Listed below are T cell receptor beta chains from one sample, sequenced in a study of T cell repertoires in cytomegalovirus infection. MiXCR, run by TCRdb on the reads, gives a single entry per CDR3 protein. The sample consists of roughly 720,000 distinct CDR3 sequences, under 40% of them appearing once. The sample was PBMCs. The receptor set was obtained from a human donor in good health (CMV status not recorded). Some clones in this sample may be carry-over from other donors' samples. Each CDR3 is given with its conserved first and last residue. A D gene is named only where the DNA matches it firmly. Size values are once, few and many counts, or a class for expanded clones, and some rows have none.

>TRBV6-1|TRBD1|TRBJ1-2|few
CASSERTGLIYGYTF
TGTGCCAGCAGTGAACGGACAGGGCTGATCTATGGCTACACCTTC
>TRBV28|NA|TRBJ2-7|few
CASSLVSPYEQYF
TGTGCCAGCAGTCTAGTTAGCCCCTACGAGCAGTACTTC
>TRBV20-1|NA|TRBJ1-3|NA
CSARDTARSGNTIYF
TGCAGTGCTAGAGATACGGCAAGGTCAGGAAACACCATATATTTT
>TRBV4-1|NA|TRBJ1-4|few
CASSQGGNEKLFF
TGCGCCAGCAGCCAGGGAGGGAATGAAAAACTGTTTTTT
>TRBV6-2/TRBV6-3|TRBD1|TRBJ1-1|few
CASTTLTGGPLNTEAFF
TGTGCCAGCACCACCCTCACAGGGGGGCCTCTGAACACTGAAGCTTTCTTT
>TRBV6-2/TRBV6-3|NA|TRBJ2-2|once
CASKGEGANTGELFF
TGTGCCAGCAAAGGGGAGGGGGCGAACACCGGGGAGCTGTTTTTT
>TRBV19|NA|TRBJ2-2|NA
CASSIKVGAWAVAGELFF
TGTGCCAGTAGTATTAAAGTTGGGGCCTGGGCGGTTGCCGGGGAGCTGTTTTTT
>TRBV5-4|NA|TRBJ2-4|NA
CASSPPWEVVKNIQYF
TGTGCCAGCAGCCCGCCCTGGGAGGTGGTCAAAAACATTCAGTACTTC
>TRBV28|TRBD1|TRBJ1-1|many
CASRPGQGVTEAFF
TGTGCCAGCAGACCGGGACAGGGAGTAACTGAAGCTTTCTTT
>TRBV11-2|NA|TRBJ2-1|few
CASSLGVRDSYNEQFF
TGTGCCAGCAGCTTAGGGGTGAGGGACTCCTACAATGAGCAGTTCTTC
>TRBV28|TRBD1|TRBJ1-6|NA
CASSSQGPTSSPLHF
TGTGCCAGCAGTTCACAGGGGCCGACAAGTTCACCCCTCCACTTT
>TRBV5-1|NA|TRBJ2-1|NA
CASTAGGNNEQFF
TGCGCCAGCACCGCTGGCGGCAACAATGAGCAGTTCTTC
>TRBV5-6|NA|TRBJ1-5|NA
CASSEDPSNQPQHF
TGTGCCAGCAGCGAGGACCCTAGCAATCAGCCCCAGCATTTT
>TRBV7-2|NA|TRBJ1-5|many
CASSLDPGVGQPQHF
TGTGCCAGCAGCTTAGACCCGGGGGTTGGTCAGCCCCAGCATTTT
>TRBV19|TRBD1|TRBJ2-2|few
CASSMGQFGELFF
TGTGCCAGTAGTATGGGACAGTTCGGGGAGCTGTTTTTT
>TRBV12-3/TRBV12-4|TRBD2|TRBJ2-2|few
CASSPSGRDGELFF
TGTGCCAGCAGTCCTAGCGGGAGGGACGGGGAGCTGTTTTTT
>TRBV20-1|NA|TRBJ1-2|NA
CSARDIRAGTSYGYTF
TGCAGTGCTAGAGATATTAGGGCAGGGACTAGCTATGGCTACACCTTC
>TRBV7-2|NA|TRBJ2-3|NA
CASSFFPSPDTQYF
TGTGCCAGCAGCTTTTTCCCTAGCCCAGATACGCAGTATTTT
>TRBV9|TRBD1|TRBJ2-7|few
CASSAKNRGSSYEQYF
TGTGCCAGCAGCGCAAAAAACAGGGGTAGCTCCTACGAGCAGTACTTC
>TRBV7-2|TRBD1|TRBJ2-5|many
CASSSTRTGWETQYF
TGTGCCAGCAGCTCAACTCGGACAGGGTGGGAGACCCAGTACTTC
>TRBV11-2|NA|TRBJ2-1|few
CASSPRTGRTYNEQFF
TGTGCCAGCAGCCCTAGGACCGGGCGAACGTACAATGAGCAGTTCTTC
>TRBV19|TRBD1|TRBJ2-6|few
CASSDRAAGSGANVLTF
TGTGCCAGTAGCGACAGGGCGGCTGGCTCTGGGGCCAACGTCCTGACTTTC
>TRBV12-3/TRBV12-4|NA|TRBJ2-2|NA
CANSLAGNTGELFF
TGTGCCAACAGTTTGGCAGGGAACACCGGGGAGCTGTTTTTT
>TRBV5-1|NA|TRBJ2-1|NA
CASSEPGVVTEQFF
TGCGCCAGCAGTGAGCCGGGAGTAGTCACTGAGCAGTTCTTC
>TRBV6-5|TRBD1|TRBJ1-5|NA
CASSRDRGRGSNQPQHF
TGTGCCAGCAGCCGGGACAGGGGGCGCGGAAGCAATCAGCCCCAGCATTTT
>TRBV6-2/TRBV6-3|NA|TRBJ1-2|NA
CASSYSDSPGYTF
TGTGCCAGCAGTTATTCCGACAGTCCTGGCTACACCTTC
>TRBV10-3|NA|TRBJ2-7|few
CAISESSARYEQYF
TGTGCCATCAGTGAGTCGAGCGCGAGGTACGAGCAGTACTTC
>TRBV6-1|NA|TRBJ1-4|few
CASSPIPGEKLFF
TGTGCCAGCAGTCCGATACCCGGTGAAAAACTGTTTTTT
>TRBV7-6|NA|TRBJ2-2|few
CASAQRAGELFF
TGTGCCAGCGCCCAGCGTGCAGGGGAGCTGTTTTTT
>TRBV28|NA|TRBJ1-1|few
CASSLNRVLKTEAFF
TGTGCCAGCAGCCTGAACAGGGTCCTTAAGACTGAAGCTTTCTTT
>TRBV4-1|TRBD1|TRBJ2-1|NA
CASSQPTGGRGNEQFF
TGCGCCAGCAGCCAACCAACAGGGGGCAGAGGCAATGAGCAGTTCTTC
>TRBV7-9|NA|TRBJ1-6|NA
CASSRPSDPLHF
TGTGCCAGCAGCAGACCCTCCGATCCCCTCCACTTT